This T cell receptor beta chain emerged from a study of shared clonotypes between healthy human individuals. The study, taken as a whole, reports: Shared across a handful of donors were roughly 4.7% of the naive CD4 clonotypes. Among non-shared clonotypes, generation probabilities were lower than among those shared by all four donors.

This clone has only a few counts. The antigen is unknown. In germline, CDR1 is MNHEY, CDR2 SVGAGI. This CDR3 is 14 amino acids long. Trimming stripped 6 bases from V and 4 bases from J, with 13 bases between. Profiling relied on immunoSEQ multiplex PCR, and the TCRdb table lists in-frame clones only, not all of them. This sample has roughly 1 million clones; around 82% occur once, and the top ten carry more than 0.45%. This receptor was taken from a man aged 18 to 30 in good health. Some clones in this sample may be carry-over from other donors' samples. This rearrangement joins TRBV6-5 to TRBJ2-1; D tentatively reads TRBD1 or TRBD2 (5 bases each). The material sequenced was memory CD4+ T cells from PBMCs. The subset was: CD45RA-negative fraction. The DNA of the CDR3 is TGTGCCAGCAGACCGGGGCAGCAGTACAATGAGCAGTTCTTC. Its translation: CASRPGQQYNEQFF.